This T cell receptor (beta chain) derives from a study of blood T cells in healthy people across ages. Regarding this clonotype: One junction end does not reproduce the germline sequence, and a read error may be involved.

Alongside a J-beta primer mix, a sample-barcoded 5' primer served in a second PCR lasting roughly 7 to 12 cycles. TCRdb recomputed calls from the 5' RACE reads with MiXCR, one row per CDR3 protein. In the table there are about 1 million distinct CDR3 sequences, approximately 25% of which are singletons. Germline loops: CDR1 SGDLS, CDR2 YYNGEE. The CDR3 consists of 14 residues. The same sample was also studied in work on T cells of mothers and their children. That source adds: All donors were healthy and Caucasian; they were a few mothers and their six children.

The material sequenced was blood. The sequence came from a girl aged 2 to 9 in good health. The rearrangement links TRBV9 to TRBJ2-1, with D hard to call. The CDR3 DNA follows: TGTGCCAGCAACGTAGGAGACTTATACAATGAGCAGTTCTTC. Translation: CASNVGDLYNEQFF. The whole variable domain, remainder taken from reference TRBV9 and TRBJ2-1, is DSGVTQTPKHLITATGQRVTLRCSPRSGDLSVYWYQQSLDQGLQFLIQYYNGEERAKGNILERFSAQQFPDLHSELNLSSLELGDSALYFCASNVGDLYNEQFFGPGTRLTVL.